What follows are 27 T cell receptor beta chains derived from one specimen sequenced in a study of T cell repertoires in cytomegalovirus infection. TCRdb re-derived calls from the reads in MiXCR, one entry per CDR3 protein. The table lists 630,000 or so distinct CDR3 sequences, roughly 24% of them singletons. The source material was CD8+ T cells from PBMCs. The receptors were gathered from a human donor in good health (CMV status not recorded). Some clones in this sample may be carry-over from other donors' samples.

This chain uses TRBV28 with TRBJ2-7; tentatively, D is TRBD1 (6 bases). The CDR3 contains 14 residues. The V end was cut by 6 bases, the J end by 2 bases, with 14 bases between. CDR1 is MDHEN, CDR2 SYDVKM, per germline. The CDR3 nucleotides read TGTGCCAGCAGCCCAGGACAGATACCCTACGAGCAGTACGTC. This sequence encodes CASSPGQIPYEQYV.

The table lists this clonotype with a few counts. The rearrangement links TRBV20-1 to TRBJ1-2, with D perhaps matching TRBD1 (5 bases). Trimming cost V 5 bases and J 3 bases, with 13 bases left between them. The CDR3 is made up of 13 amino acids. Germline V CDR1 and CDR2: DFQATT, SNEGSKA (reference sequence). CDR3 region: CSAPLREHYGYTF. CDR3 nucleotide sequence: TGCAGTGCTCCACTCAGGGAGCACTATGGCTACACCTTC.

The rearrangement links TRBV12-5 to TRBJ2-1, with 8 nucleotides matching TRBD1. The CDR3 runs to 15 residues. Germline-derived CDR1 and CDR2 are LGHNT and FRNRAP. The V gene end was trimmed by 7 bases and the J gene end by 6 bases; junction bases not matched to a gene: 11. CDR3 region: CASAFGGQAANEQFF. CDR3 nucleotide sequence: TGTGCTAGTGCCTTTGGGGGACAGGCAGCCAATGAGCAGTTCTTC.

This chain uses TRBV3-1 with TRBJ2-1, with 7 bases that match TRBD1. CDR3 length equals 12 residues. Germline CDR1 LGHDT, CDR2 YNNKEL (reference sequence). V dropped 4 bases and J dropped 12; count of bases not matched to a gene: 6. The CDR3 is CASSPRGLGQFF. The CDR3 bases are TGTGCCAGCAGCCCAAGGGGGCTAGGGCAGTTCTTC.

This clonotype was counted only a few times. CDR3 amino acids: CASSQNGRTSGGPTDTQYF. The CDR3 DNA follows: TGTGCCAGCAGCCAAAACGGGAGAACTAGCGGGGGACCCACAGATACGCAGTATTTT. The V gene is TRBV3-1, the J gene TRBJ2-3; 11 positions match TRBD2. The CDR3 runs 19 residues. Looked up from germline, CDR1 is LGHDT and CDR2 is YNNKEL (reference sequence). V lost 2 bases, J lost 2 bases, and 12 bases stayed unmatched.

The sample holds many counts of this clonotype. The rearrangement uses TRBV7-9 and TRBJ2-2, with D possibly being TRBD2 (5 bases). CDR1 is SEHNR and CDR2 is FQNEAQ in the germline V gene (reference sequence). V was pared by 2 bases and J by 2 bases, with 12 bases between. The CDR3 runs 16 residues. CDR3 sequence (DNA): TGTGCCAGCAGCTTATCGGGCAGCGGTAACACCGGGGAGCTGTTTTTT. Translated: CASSLSGSGNTGELFF.

This clonotype was detected only a few times. V gene TRBV29-1 combines with J gene TRBJ2-7, with D perhaps matching TRBD1 (5 bases). The germline CDR1 and CDR2 sequences are SQVTM and ANQGSEA. V lost 2 bases, J lost 2 bases, and 16 bases lay in between. There are 15 residues in the CDR3. CDR3 coding DNA: TGCAGCGTTGAAACTTTGCGGCAGGGAACCTACGAGCAGTACTTC. Amino acids: CSVETLRQGTYEQYF.

The table lists this clonotype with a few counts. V is TRBV20-1 and J is TRBJ1-1; D uncertain. The CDR3 has 15 residues. The germline gives CDR1 DFQATT, CDR2 SNEGSKA (reference sequence). The germline V and J ends were trimmed by 3 bases and 0 bases, with 14 bases remaining between them. The chain's CDR3 is CSASEPFALNTEAFF. CDR3 DNA sequence: TGCAGTGCTAGTGAGCCGTTCGCCTTGAACACTGAAGCTTTCTTT.

This clonotype was seen a handful of times. The rearrangement links TRBV20-1 to TRBJ1-1, with 7 bases lining up with TRBD1. After removal of 3 bases from V and 4 bases from J, the junction contained 5 bases not matched to a gene. This CDR3 comprises 13 residues. Germline loops: CDR1 DFQATT, CDR2 SNEGSKA (reference sequence). Written as DNA, the CDR3 is TGCAGTGCTAGGGAGACAGGGAGCACTGAAGCTTTCTTT. Its protein is CSARETGSTEAFF.

This clonotype was seen many times. The rearrangement joins TRBV6-1 to TRBJ2-7; D is possibly TRBD1 (5 bases). This CDR3 contains 12 residues. CDR1 and CDR2 from the germline V gene are MNHNS and SASEGT. V gave up 10 bases and J gave up 1 base, with 11 bases separating them. In DNA, the CDR3 is TGTGCCACCAAGACAGCTTCCTACGAGCAGTACTTC. Its translation is CATKTASYEQYF.

The gene calls are TRBV2 and TRBJ2-1; 13 nucleotides align to TRBD2. Germline V gene sequence: CDR1 SNHLY, CDR2 FYNNEI. The length of the CDR3 is 13 residues. V lost 11 bases and J lost 6; bases outside the gene matches: 4. As DNA, the CDR3 is TGTGCCGGGACTAGCGGGGATCCCAATGAGCAGTTCTTC. It codes for CAGTSGDPNEQFF.

This clonotype has a count of ten or more. The chain links TRBV7-2 to TRBJ2-7; D unclear. The germline CDR1 and CDR2 sequences are SGHTA and FQGNSA. The V gene lost 1 base and the J gene lost 2 bases, with 9 bases spanning the gap. The CDR3 contains 14 residues. In nucleotides, the CDR3 is TGTGCCAGCAGCTTAGATCACCTAGCCTACGAGCAGTACGTC. The encoded protein is CASSLDHLAYEQYV.

The rearrangement uses TRBV6-2 or TRBV6-3 and TRBJ1-1, with D unclear. Germline loops: CDR1 MNHEY, CDR2 SVGEGT. Between the trimmed V and J ends, which lost 0 bases and 7 bases, there was a span of 6 bases. The CDR3 runs to 12 residues. The CDR3 nucleotides are TGTGCCAGCAGTTACTCTTATAGTGAAGCTTTCTTT. Its protein is CASSYSYSEAFF.

About this clonotype itself: One base away lies a much larger clone, so this may be a sequencing read error. The chain joins TRBV11-2 to TRBJ2-1, with 9 bases aligning to TRBD2. This CDR3 region has 15 residues. Germline lookup yields CDR1 SGHAT and CDR2 FQNNGV. The CDR3 nucleotides are TGTGTCAGCAGCTGGATGCGGGGGGGCCTCAATGAGCAGTTCTTC. It is translated as CVSSWMRGGLNEQFF. Using reference TRBV11-2 and TRBJ2-1 for the parts outside the CDR3, the full variable domain is EAGVAQSPRYKIIEKRQSVAFWCNPISGHATLYWYQQILGQGPKLLIQFQNNGVVDDSQLPKDRFSAERLKGVDSTLKIQPAKLEDSAVYLCVSSWMRGGLNEQFFGPGTRLTVL.

The gene calls are TRBV29-1 and TRBJ2-1; D unclear. V was cut by 5 bases and J by 0 bases, with 8 bases left in between. CDR1 and CDR2 from the germline V gene are SQVTM and ANQGSEA. This CDR3 comprises 13 residues. CDR3 sequence: CSVIGSSYNEQFF. The CDR3 coding sequence is TGCAGCGTTATTGGAAGCTCCTACAATGAGCAGTTCTTC.

The chain recombines TRBV27 with TRBJ2-7; 8 bases are a match to TRBD1. The CDR3 runs to 16 residues. CDR1 and CDR2 from the germline V gene are MNHEY and SMNVEV (reference sequence). Unmatched junction bases numbered 13, after V lost 7 bases and J lost 2 bases. In DNA, the CDR3 is TGTGCCAGCACCAGAAAACCAGGGGGCGGCACCTACGAGCAGTACTTC. Translation gives CASTRKPGGGTYEQYF.

The chain links TRBV7-9 to TRBJ2-7, with 8 bases identical to TRBD1. J gave up 7 bases and V 5 bases, and 10 bases lay outside the gene matches. Germline V gene sequence: CDR1 SEHNR, CDR2 FQNEAQ (reference sequence). The CDR3 covers 14 residues. CDR3 nucleotides: TGTGCCAGCAGCACCGGACAGGGTTTGAAAGAGCAGTACTTC. Protein product: CASSTGQGLKEQYF.

This clonotype was recorded a few times. This chain connects TRBV2 to TRBJ2-1; weak D call: TRBD1 (6 bases). The CDR3 is 13 residues long. V was pared by 7 bases and J by 3 bases, with 10 bases between. Looked up from germline, CDR1 is SNHLY and CDR2 is FYNNEI. The DNA for the CDR3 is TGTGCCAGCACCTTGACAGGCTACAATGAGCAGTTCTTC. This translates into CASTLTGYNEQFF.

The V gene is TRBV7-4, the J gene TRBJ2-7; possible D gene TRBD2, 6 bases. The V end was cut by 4 bases, the J end by 4 bases, with 14 bases between. The CDR3 length is 14 residues. Per germline, CDR1 SGHVT and CDR2 SQSDAQ. CDR3 coding DNA: TGTGCCAGCAGCTACCCGGCGGGGTCGTACGAGCAGTACTTC. As protein: CASSYPAGSYEQYF.

This clonotype has more than one count but fewer than ten. For the CDR3, the DNA is TGTGCCAGCAGCTCCGGGACCCGCTTCGGGGAGACCCAGTACTTC. Its protein is CASSSGTRFGETQYF. J is TRBJ2-5 and V is TRBV14; either TRBD1 or TRBD2 may supply D (5 bases each). The germline CDR1 and CDR2 sequences are SGHDN and FVKESK. Trimming removed 5 bases from V and 5 bases from J, with 18 bases in between. The CDR3 sequence is 15 residues long. Looking up the rest from reference TRBV14 and TRBJ2-5 gives the full variable domain: EAGVTQFPSHSVIEKGQTVTLRCDPISGHDNLYWYRRVMGKEIKFLLHFVKESKQDESGMPNNRFLAERTGGTYSTLKVQPAELEDSGVYFCASSSGTRFGETQYFGPGTRLLVL.

The chain uses TRBV6-6 and TRBJ2-7, with D possibly TRBD1 on 6 matching bases. CDR3 length equals 15 residues. The germline V gene encodes CDR1 MNHNY and CDR2 SVGAGI (reference sequence). Trimming left V 1 base short and J 3 bases short, with 13 bases between. CDR3 sequence reads: CASSYLRTELYEQYV. The CDR3, as DNA: TGTGCCAGCAGTTACTTAAGGACAGAGCTCTACGAGCAGTACGTC.

The chain combines TRBV15 with TRBJ2-1; D ambiguous. Germline V gene sequence: CDR1 LNHNV, CDR2 YYDKDF (reference sequence). With 6 bases removed from V and 0 bases from J, the gap between germline ends came to 18 bases. This CDR3 is built from 17 residues. The CDR3 loop reads CATRAENGLRSYNEQFF. The CDR3 nucleotides are TGTGCCACCAGAGCCGAAAATGGGCTACGCTCCTACAATGAGCAGTTCTTC.

This sequence joins TRBV7-6 and TRBJ2-2; perhaps D is TRBD1 or TRBD2 (6 bases each). Germline values: CDR1 SGHVS, CDR2 FNYEAQ. Trimming took off 1 base at V and 13 bases at J, with 10 bases between the two ends. The CDR3 covers 12 residues. For the CDR3, the DNA is TGTGCCAGCAGCTTAGAAGGGGGGCTGCTGTTTTTT. Translation gives CASSLEGGLLFF. Supplemented by reference TRBV7-6 and TRBJ2-2, the full variable domain reads GAGVSQSPRYKVTKRGQDVALRCDPISGHVSLYWYRQALGQGPEFLTYFNYEAQQDKSGLPNDRFSAERPEGSISTLTIQRTEQRDSAMYRCASSLEGGLLFFGEGSRLTVL.

This clonotype has at least ten counts. The chain uses TRBV12-3 or TRBV12-4 and TRBJ1-5; no firm D call. This CDR3 is built from 14 residues. V lost 5 bases, J lost 4 bases, and 12 bases lay in between. The CDR3 sequence: CASSPSDTNQPQHF. The CDR3 region has the DNA TGTGCCAGCAGTCCCTCCGACACTAATCAGCCCCAGCATTTT.

The sample holds many counts of this clonotype. The V and J genes are TRBV7-9 and TRBJ2-1; D is unresolved. CDR1 and CDR2 (germline): SEHNR, FQNEAQ (reference sequence). The CDR3 loop spans 14 amino acids. The V and J ends lost 1 base and 9 bases respectively, with 13 bases between them. The CDR3 sequence is CASSLVGSWGEQFF. As DNA, the CDR3 is TGTGCCAGCAGCTTAGTGGGTTCGTGGGGTGAGCAGTTCTTC. Together with reference TRBV7-9 and TRBJ2-1, the CDR3 gives the full variable domain: DTGVSQNPRHKITKRGQNVTFRCDPISEHNRLYWYRQTLGQGPEFLTYFQNEAQLEKSRLLSDRFSAERPKGSFSTLEIQRTEQGDSAMYLCASSLVGSWGEQFFGPGTRLTVL.

V usage is TRBV27 and J usage is TRBJ2-1, with TRBD1 matching 9 bases. CDR1 and CDR2 from the germline V gene are MNHEY and SMNVEV (reference sequence). V was clipped by 7 bases and J by 5 bases; unmatched bases: 9. This CDR3 region has 15 residues. In DNA, the CDR3 is TGTGCCAGCACCCTAGGGACAGGGCCAAACAATGAGCAGTTCTTC. As protein: CASTLGTGPNNEQFF.

This chain joins TRBV4-1 and TRBJ1-5; 9 nucleotides line up with TRBD1. In germline, CDR1 is MGHRA, CDR2 YSYEKL. The CDR3 is made up of 19 amino acids. Germline trimming cut 0 bases from V and 1 base from J; bases unmatched to any gene: 10. CDR3 sequence (DNA): TGCGCCAGCAGCCAAGATCCAGGTCTGGGGACAGGGAGCAATCAGCCCCAGCATTTT. Translating it yields CASSQDPGLGTGSNQPQHF.